These T cell receptor beta chains were read from a single sample in a study of blood T cell repertoires in COVID-19. Sequenced by immunoSEQ multiplex PCR; TCRdb stores in-frame clones only, minus some. The sample shows some 300,000 clones, nearly 90% of them seen only once. Sequences were obtained from PBMCs or T cells enriched from blood (not recorded which). Every receptor here comes from a woman aged 50 to 65 who had been exposed to COVID-19. Each CDR3 is given with its conserved first and last residue. Fields, in order: J gene, D gene, V gene, CDR3 length, CDR3 protein. The D gene is left open where the match is weak.

J gene: TRBJ1-2
D gene: -
V gene: TRBV19
CDR3 length: 16
CDR3 protein: CASSTRTGPPRYGYTF

J gene: TRBJ2-3
D gene: TRBD1
V gene: TRBV6-5
CDR3 length: 14
CDR3 protein: CASSQEPGGATQYF

J gene: TRBJ1-5
D gene: -
V gene: TRBV6-5
CDR3 length: 15
CDR3 protein: CASSYSVTSDQPQHF

J gene: TRBJ2-3
D gene: TRBD2
V gene: TRBV28
CDR3 length: 16
CDR3 protein: CASSPPAGGRTDTQYF

J gene: TRBJ2-3
D gene: TRBD2
V gene: TRBV7-6
CDR3 length: 14
CDR3 protein: CASSFGTITDTQYF

J gene: TRBJ2-7
D gene: TRBD2
V gene: TRBV20-1
CDR3 length: 11
CDR3 protein: CSATTSDEQYF

J gene: TRBJ2-1
D gene: -
V gene: TRBV11-2
CDR3 length: 15
CDR3 protein: CASSLQPTANNEQFF

J gene: TRBJ2-2
D gene: TRBD1
V gene: TRBV5-1
CDR3 length: 16
CDR3 protein: CASSPGQGANTGELFF

J gene: TRBJ2-1
D gene: -
V gene: TRBV6-5
CDR3 length: 15
CDR3 protein: CASTSRTTGYNEQFF

J gene: TRBJ2-3
D gene: -
V gene: TRBV5-1
CDR3 length: 17
CDR3 protein: CASSLAAGAVSTDTQYF

J gene: TRBJ1-2
D gene: TRBD1
V gene: TRBV28
CDR3 length: 14
CDR3 protein: CASSLGGQSYGYTF

J gene: TRBJ2-2
D gene: TRBD2
V gene: TRBV5-4
CDR3 length: 16
CDR3 protein: CASSFIAGDHTGELFF

J gene: TRBJ1-6
D gene: -
V gene: TRBV12-3/TRBV12-4
CDR3 length: 13
CDR3 protein: CASSLIVSSPLHF

J gene: TRBJ2-7
D gene: TRBD1
V gene: TRBV6-5
CDR3 length: 14
CDR3 protein: CASSHGTGVNEQYF

J gene: TRBJ2-7
D gene: TRBD2
V gene: TRBV9
CDR3 length: 15
CDR3 protein: CASSVVTGGPVEQYF

J gene: TRBJ2-7
D gene: -
V gene: TRBV6-5
CDR3 length: 11
CDR3 protein: CASKQNYEQYF

J gene: TRBJ2-1
D gene: TRBD2
V gene: TRBV15
CDR3 length: 19
CDR3 protein: CATSRDWTSGGLNYNEQFF

J gene: TRBJ2-1
D gene: -
V gene: TRBV28
CDR3 length: 16
CDR3 protein: CASSLGVGQYYNEQFF

J gene: TRBJ2-2
D gene: -
V gene: TRBV24-1
CDR3 length: 13
CDR3 protein: CATSVQGTGELFF

J gene: TRBJ1-2
D gene: TRBD1
V gene: TRBV19
CDR3 length: 16
CDR3 protein: CASSTLTGGTNYGYTF

J gene: TRBJ2-7
D gene: TRBD1
V gene: TRBV29-1
CDR3 length: 14
CDR3 protein: CSVRTGGAFYEQYF

J gene: TRBJ1-2
D gene: -
V gene: TRBV4-2
CDR3 length: 14
CDR3 protein: CASSQGMGQKGYTF

J gene: TRBJ2-3
D gene: TRBD2
V gene: TRBV7-9
CDR3 length: 18
CDR3 protein: CASSLAPGLAGNTDTQYF

J gene: TRBJ1-1
D gene: -
V gene: TRBV28
CDR3 length: 14
CDR3 protein: CASSFSGGATEAFF

J gene: TRBJ2-3
D gene: TRBD2
V gene: TRBV29-1
CDR3 length: 15
CDR3 protein: CSVSRGGDLTDTQYF

J gene: TRBJ2-7
D gene: TRBD1
V gene: TRBV6-5
CDR3 length: 14
CDR3 protein: CASSKRTGTYEQYF

J gene: TRBJ1-2
D gene: -
V gene: TRBV19
CDR3 length: 14
CDR3 protein: CASSIDLGRYGYTF

J gene: TRBJ2-1
D gene: TRBD2
V gene: TRBV15
CDR3 length: 15
CDR3 protein: CATSMGTSRDNEQFF

J gene: TRBJ1-4
D gene: -
V gene: TRBV7-9
CDR3 length: 15
CDR3 protein: CASSLAEVANEKLFF

J gene: TRBJ1-3
D gene: -
V gene: TRBV15
CDR3 length: 15
CDR3 protein: CATSRDRGAGNTIYF

J gene: TRBJ1-4
D gene: -
V gene: TRBV6-5
CDR3 length: 15
CDR3 protein: CASSYTGKSNEKLFF

J gene: TRBJ2-3
D gene: -
V gene: TRBV7-9
CDR3 length: 13
CDR3 protein: CASSIRQTDTQYF

J gene: TRBJ1-2
D gene: -
V gene: TRBV12-3/TRBV12-4
CDR3 length: 12
CDR3 protein: CASSLGSYGYTF

J gene: TRBJ2-2
D gene: TRBD1
V gene: TRBV10-3
CDR3 length: 16
CDR3 protein: CAISAGTERNTGELFF

J gene: TRBJ1-5
D gene: -
V gene: TRBV5-1
CDR3 length: 14
CDR3 protein: CASSLAGHGQPQHF

J gene: TRBJ2-7
D gene: -
V gene: TRBV6-5
CDR3 length: 11
CDR3 protein: CASTRGYEQYF

J gene: TRBJ1-3
D gene: TRBD1
V gene: TRBV28
CDR3 length: 16
CDR3 protein: CASSFSTGGNGNTIYF

J gene: TRBJ2-7
D gene: -
V gene: TRBV27
CDR3 length: 14
CDR3 protein: CASSPRDTSYEQYF

J gene: TRBJ1-1
D gene: -
V gene: TRBV7-2
CDR3 length: 16
CDR3 protein: CASSFGGGDVTTEAFF

J gene: TRBJ2-2
D gene: -
V gene: TRBV6-1
CDR3 length: 12
CDR3 protein: CASSEFLGELFF

J gene: TRBJ2-6
D gene: -
V gene: TRBV5-1
CDR3 length: 18
CDR3 protein: CASSPRTESFSGANVLTF

J gene: TRBJ2-1
D gene: TRBD2
V gene: TRBV5-1
CDR3 length: 14
CDR3 protein: CASGYGGANNEQFF

J gene: TRBJ2-7
D gene: -
V gene: TRBV11-2
CDR3 length: 15
CDR3 protein: CASSWGSTSSYEQYF

J gene: TRBJ1-1
D gene: TRBD1
V gene: TRBV19
CDR3 length: 14
CDR3 protein: CASSHRGWGTEAFF

J gene: TRBJ2-5
D gene: -
V gene: TRBV7-7
CDR3 length: 15
CDR3 protein: CASSLGAQGTETQYF

J gene: TRBJ1-2
D gene: -
V gene: TRBV30
CDR3 length: 14
CDR3 protein: CAWVLGRGVGGYTF

J gene: TRBJ1-5
D gene: TRBD1
V gene: TRBV6-1
CDR3 length: 19
CDR3 protein: CASSDHLRDRGFYNQPQHF

J gene: TRBJ2-1
D gene: TRBD2
V gene: TRBV11-3
CDR3 length: 16
CDR3 protein: CASSFLRGGLRNEQFF

J gene: TRBJ1-2
D gene: -
V gene: TRBV19
CDR3 length: 15
CDR3 protein: CASSITGTTGYGYTF

J gene: TRBJ1-4
D gene: -
V gene: TRBV7-8
CDR3 length: 14
CDR3 protein: CASSLNTANEKLFF

J gene: TRBJ1-1
D gene: TRBD1
V gene: TRBV3-1/TRBV3-2
CDR3 length: 16
CDR3 protein: CASSQFGGQARREAFF

J gene: TRBJ1-1
D gene: -
V gene: TRBV5-8
CDR3 length: 17
CDR3 protein: CASSLIRVRLGDTEAFF